This TCR beta chain was retrieved from a study of blood T cell repertoires in COVID-19. For the study at large: The study drew acute and convalescent COVID-19 samples from the United States, Italy and Spain. PBMCs, B-cell-depleted T cells, or T cells provided the cDNA or gDNA that made up the material.

Germline loops: CDR1 SQVTM, CDR2 ANQGSEA. V was pared by 4 bases and J by 6 bases, with 6 bases of the junction left unmatched. The CDR3 totals 12 residues. Measured with immunoSEQ multiplex PCR; TCRdb has only the in-frame clones, and not every one. The sample records over 85,000 clones, about 87% being singletons. This receptor was taken from a human donor with acute or convalescent COVID-19. The donor label of this sample is uncertain. The sample was peripheral blood. The chain combines TRBV29-1 with TRBJ2-7, with TRBD1 matching 7 bases. CDR3 in amino acids: CSVGGGMVEQYF. CDR3 nucleotides: TGCAGCGTTGGAGGGGGCATGGTCGAGCAGTACTTC.